This entry features one T cell receptor (beta chain) sequence. The CDR3 runs to 13 residues. The germline CDR1 and CDR2 sequences are SQVTM and ANQGSEA. V was shortened by 4 bases and J by 3 bases, with 13 bases between the two germline ends. This entry comes from a study of T cell repertoires in cytomegalovirus infection. TCRdb reprocessed the reads with MiXCR, giving one entry per CDR3 protein. Of fewer than 550,000 distinct CDR3 sequences listed, about 15% were seen once; the top ten hold about 24%. The receptor's source is a human donor in good health (CMV status not recorded). Some clones in this sample may be carry-over from other donors' samples. Source material: CD8+ T cells from PBMCs. This chain uses TRBV29-1 with TRBJ2-7; possibly TRBD1 or TRBD2 for D (6 bases each). The CDR3 nucleotides are TGCAGCGTTGTGGCGGGGACAAACTACGAGCAGTACTTC. Translation gives CSVVAGTNYEQYF.